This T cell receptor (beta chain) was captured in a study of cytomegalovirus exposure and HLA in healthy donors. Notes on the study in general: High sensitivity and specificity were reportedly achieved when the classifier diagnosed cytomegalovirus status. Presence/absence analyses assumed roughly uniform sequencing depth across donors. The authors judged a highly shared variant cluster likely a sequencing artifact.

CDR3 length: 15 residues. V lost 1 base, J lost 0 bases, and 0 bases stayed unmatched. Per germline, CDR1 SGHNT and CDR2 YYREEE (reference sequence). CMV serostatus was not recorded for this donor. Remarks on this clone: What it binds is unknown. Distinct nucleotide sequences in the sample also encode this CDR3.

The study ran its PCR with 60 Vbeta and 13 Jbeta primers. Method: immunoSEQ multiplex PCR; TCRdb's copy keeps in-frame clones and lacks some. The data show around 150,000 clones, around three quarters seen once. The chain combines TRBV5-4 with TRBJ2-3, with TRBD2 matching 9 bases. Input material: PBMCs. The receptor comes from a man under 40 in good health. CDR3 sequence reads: CASSLTSGSTDTQYF. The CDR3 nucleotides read TGTGCCAGCAGCTTGACTAGCGGGAGCACAGATACGCAGTATTTT.